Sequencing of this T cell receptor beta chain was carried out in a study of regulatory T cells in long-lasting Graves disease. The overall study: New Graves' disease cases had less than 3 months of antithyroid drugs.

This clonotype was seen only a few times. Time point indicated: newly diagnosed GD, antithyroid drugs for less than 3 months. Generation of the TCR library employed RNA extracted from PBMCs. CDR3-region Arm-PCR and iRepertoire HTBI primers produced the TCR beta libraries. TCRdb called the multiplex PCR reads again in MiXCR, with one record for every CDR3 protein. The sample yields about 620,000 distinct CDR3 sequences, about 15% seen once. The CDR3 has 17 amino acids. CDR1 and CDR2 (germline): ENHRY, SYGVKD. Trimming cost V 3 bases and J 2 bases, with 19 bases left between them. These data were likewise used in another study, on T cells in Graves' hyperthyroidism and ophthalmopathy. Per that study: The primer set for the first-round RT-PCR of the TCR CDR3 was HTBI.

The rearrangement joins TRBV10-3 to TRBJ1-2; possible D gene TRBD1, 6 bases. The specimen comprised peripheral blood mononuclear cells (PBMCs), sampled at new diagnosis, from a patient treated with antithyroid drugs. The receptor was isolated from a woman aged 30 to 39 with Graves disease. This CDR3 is CAISESPRGHENYGYTF. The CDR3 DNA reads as TGTGCCATCAGTGAATCACCCAGGGGCCACGAAAACTATGGCTACACCTTC.